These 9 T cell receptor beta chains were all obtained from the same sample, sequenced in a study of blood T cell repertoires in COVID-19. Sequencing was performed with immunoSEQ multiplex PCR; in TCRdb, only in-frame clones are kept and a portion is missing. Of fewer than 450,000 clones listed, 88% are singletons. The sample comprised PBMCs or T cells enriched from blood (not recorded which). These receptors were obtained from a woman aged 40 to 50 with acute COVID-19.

The CDR3 spells CSVGTDSNQPQHF. As DNA, the CDR3 is TGCAGCGTAGGGACAGATAGCAATCAGCCCCAGCATTTT. The rearrangement links TRBV29-1 to TRBJ1-5; 7 bases are a match to TRBD1. Trimming at V came to 6 bases and at J to 0 bases, leaving 2 bases not matched to a gene. The CDR3 runs to 13 residues. From germline, CDR1 is SQVTM and CDR2 ANQGSEA.

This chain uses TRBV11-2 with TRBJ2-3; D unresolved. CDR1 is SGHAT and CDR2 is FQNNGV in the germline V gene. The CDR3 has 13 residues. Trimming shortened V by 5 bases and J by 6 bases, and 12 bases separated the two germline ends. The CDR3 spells CASSHPVVDTQYF. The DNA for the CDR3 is TGTGCCAGCAGCCATCCCGTAGTGGATACGCAGTATTTT.

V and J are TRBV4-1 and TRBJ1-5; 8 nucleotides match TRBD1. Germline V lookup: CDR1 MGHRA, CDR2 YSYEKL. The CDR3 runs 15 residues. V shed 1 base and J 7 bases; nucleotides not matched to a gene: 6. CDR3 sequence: CASSQGRGQEQPQHF. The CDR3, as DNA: TGCGCCAGCAGCCAAGGCAGGGGGCAGGAGCAGCCCCAGCATTTT.

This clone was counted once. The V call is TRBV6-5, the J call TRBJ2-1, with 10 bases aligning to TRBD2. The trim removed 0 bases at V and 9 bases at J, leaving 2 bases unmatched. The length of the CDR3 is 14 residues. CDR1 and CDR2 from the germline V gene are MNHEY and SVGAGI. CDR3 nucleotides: TGTGCCAGCAGTTACTCGGCTAGCGGGGGTGAGCAGTTCTTC. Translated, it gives CASSYSASGGEQFF.

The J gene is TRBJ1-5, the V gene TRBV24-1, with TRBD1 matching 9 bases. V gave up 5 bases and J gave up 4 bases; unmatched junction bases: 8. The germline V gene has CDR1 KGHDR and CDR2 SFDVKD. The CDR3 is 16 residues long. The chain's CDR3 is CATSGGDRASNQPQHF. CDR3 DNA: TGTGCCACCAGTGGGGGGGACAGGGCCTCGAATCAGCCCCAGCATTTT.

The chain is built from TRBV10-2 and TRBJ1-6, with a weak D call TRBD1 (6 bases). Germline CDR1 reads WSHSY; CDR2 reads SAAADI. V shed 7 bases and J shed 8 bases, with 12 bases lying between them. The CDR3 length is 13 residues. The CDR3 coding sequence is TGCGCCAGCACCCGACAGGCCTATTCACCCCTCCACTTT. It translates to CASTRQAYSPLHF.

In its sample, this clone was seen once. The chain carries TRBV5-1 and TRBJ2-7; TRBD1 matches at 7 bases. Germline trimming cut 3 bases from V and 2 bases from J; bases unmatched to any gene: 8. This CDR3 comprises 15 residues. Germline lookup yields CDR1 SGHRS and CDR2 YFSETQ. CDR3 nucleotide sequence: TGCGCCAGCAGCTCCCGACAGGGTTTTGCCTACGAGCAGTACTTC. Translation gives CASSSRQGFAYEQYF.

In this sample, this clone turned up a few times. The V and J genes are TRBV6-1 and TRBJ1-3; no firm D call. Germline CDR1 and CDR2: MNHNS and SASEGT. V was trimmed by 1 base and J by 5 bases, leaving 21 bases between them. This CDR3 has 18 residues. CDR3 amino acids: CASSEVPEAPGGRNTIYF. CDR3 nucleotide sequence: TGTGCCAGCAGTGAAGTTCCGGAAGCCCCGGGAGGGAGAAACACCATATATTTT.

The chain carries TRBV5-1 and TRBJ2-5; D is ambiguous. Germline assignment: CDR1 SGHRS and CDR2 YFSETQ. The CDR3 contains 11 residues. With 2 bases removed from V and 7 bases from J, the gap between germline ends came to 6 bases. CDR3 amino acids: CASSFTGTQYF. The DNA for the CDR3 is TGCGCCAGCAGCTTCACCGGGACCCAGTACTTC.